Below are 32 T cell receptor beta chains sequenced from a single sample in a study of blood T cells in healthy people across ages (dated by TCRdb to the mid-2010s). The method was 5' RACE. Sequenced using an Illumina HiSeq 2500. A second PCR of roughly 7 to 11 cycles was run with a J-beta primer mix and a sample-barcoded 5' primer. The public sequencing data were trimmed at Q25 with fastp and processed into clonotypes with MiXCR by TCRdb, which kept only in-frame beta chains. Each record represents a unique CDR3 protein, reported with the most common genes and DNA among its rows. The sample table records 1.5 million to 2 million distinct CDR3 sequences; about 30% of these occur just once. The biggest ten clones account for 7% to 9% of the sample. Sequences were obtained from blood. All receptors come from a woman aged 25 to 39 in good health.

This clonotype was counted between two and nine times. The CDR3 region is CASSGMGGISYEQYF. CDR3 nucleotides: TGTGCCAGCAGTGGCATGGGGGGGATCTCCTACGAGCAGTACTTC. V gene TRBV25-1 combines with J gene TRBJ2-7, with 7 bases that match TRBD2. V trimming: 4 bases; J trimming: 0 bases; junction bases outside the gene matches: 6. Germline loops: CDR1 MGHDK, CDR2 SYGVNS. CDR3 length equals 15 residues.

This clonotype has more than one count but fewer than ten. This sequence joins TRBV6-1 and TRBJ1-6; D is undetermined. The CDR3 has 16 amino acids. V shed 1 base and J shed 4 bases, with 11 bases lying between them. Looked up from germline, CDR1 is MNHNS and CDR2 is SASEGT. The CDR3 is CASSEGTGIYNSPLHF. DNA for the CDR3: TGTGCCAGCAGTGAAGGAACCGGAATTTATAATTCACCCCTCCACTTT.

As for this clonotype: The junction differs from germline at one of its ends, possibly a read error. J is TRBJ1-4 and V is TRBV12-3 or TRBV12-4, with 9 bases matching TRBD1. This CDR3 has 16 residues. The CDR3 DNA reads as TGTGCCGGCAGTCACAGGGGGCTGGCAACTAATGAAAAACTGTTTTTT. Encoded protein: CAGSHRGLATNEKLFF.

This CDR3 is CASSPGTVEETQYF. The DNA of the CDR3 is TGCGCCAGCAGCCCGGGGACAGTAGAAGAGACCCAGTACTTC. The chain recombines TRBV5-1 with TRBJ2-5; 7 bases match TRBD1. J gave up 3 bases and V 4 bases, and 6 bases lay outside the gene matches. The germline gives CDR1 SGHRS, CDR2 YFSETQ. CDR3 length: 14 residues.

This clonotype has more than one count but fewer than ten. The chain carries TRBV6-6 and TRBJ2-2; 7 nucleotides line up with TRBD1. CDR3 size: 15 residues. Germline assignment: CDR1 MNHNY and CDR2 SVGAGI (reference sequence). J was trimmed by 5 bases and V by 2 bases; bases with no gene match: 5. CDR3 bases: TGTGCCAGCAGTTACCCTTCACAGGGGACCGGGGAGCTGTTTTTT. Its translation is CASSYPSQGTGELFF.

This clonotype was detected only a few times. V usage is TRBV7-8 and J usage is TRBJ2-6; 7 nucleotides align to TRBD1. Trimming at V came to 1 base and at J to 2 bases, leaving 14 bases not matched to a gene. Looked up from germline, CDR1 is SGHVS and CDR2 is FQNEAQ. This CDR3 is 20 amino acids long. The CDR3 loop reads CASSLGIGTDARTGANVLTF. The CDR3, as DNA: TGTGCCAGCAGCTTAGGGATTGGGACAGACGCCAGGACTGGGGCCAACGTCCTGACTTTC.

This clonotype was found a few times. The chain links TRBV20-1 to TRBJ1-2, with unresolved D. The CDR3 contains 14 residues. Trimming shortened V by 4 bases and J by 5 bases, and 17 bases separated the two germline ends. The germline V gene has CDR1 DFQATT and CDR2 SNEGSKA (reference sequence). The CDR3 loop reads CSATSPGVRYGYTF. CDR3 coding DNA: TGCAGTGCTACCTCCCCCGGGGTTCGGTATGGCTACACCTTC.

Worth noting for this clonotype: This could be a read error, since a much larger clone is one nucleotide away. CDR3: CSARDPKERGEQYF. The CDR3, as DNA: TGCAGTGCTAGAGATCCTAAGGAGCGAGGCGAGCAGTACTTC. The V and J genes are TRBV20-1 and TRBJ2-5; no clear D. The end of the DNA is better explained by TRBJ2-7, so the J call may be wrong. The CDR3 totals 14 residues. From germline, CDR1 is DFQATT and CDR2 SNEGSKA (reference sequence).

The rearrangement links TRBV20-1 to TRBJ1-6; unclear D gene. Germline V gene sequence: CDR1 DFQATT, CDR2 SNEGSKA (reference sequence). Trimming left V 3 bases short and J 10 bases short, with 13 bases between. The CDR3 loop spans 13 amino acids. CDR3 in DNA: TGCAGTGCTAGTACTGGGCTCGGCTCACCCCTCCACTTT. The encoded protein is CSASTGLGSPLHF.

V usage is TRBV30 and J usage is TRBJ2-2; 7 nucleotides match TRBD1. Trimming removed 2 bases from V and 1 base from J; junction bases left unmatched: 1. CDR1 GTSNPN and CDR2 SVGIG come from the germline V gene (reference sequence). The CDR3 totals 14 residues. CDR3 sequence reads: CAWSRQGNTGELFF. The CDR3 nucleotides read TGTGCCTGGAGTCGACAGGGGAACACCGGGGAGCTGTTTTTT.

This clonotype has only a few counts. J is TRBJ2-7 and V is TRBV12-3 or TRBV12-4, with TRBD2 matching over 14 bases. The CDR3 totals 15 residues. After removal of 6 bases from V and 9 bases from J, the junction contained 10 bases not matched to a gene. The CDR3 region has the DNA TGTGCCAGCAGCTTTCAGACTAGCGGGGGGGCTGGGCAGTACTTC. Protein sequence: CASSFQTSGGAGQYF.

The V gene is TRBV2, the J gene TRBJ2-7; TRBD2 is a possible D gene (5 bases). Trimming removed 4 bases at V and 0 bases at J, with 13 bases between. The V gene's germline CDR1 is SNHLY and CDR2 FYNNEI. The CDR3 is 15 residues long. The CDR3 DNA follows: TGTGCCAGCAGTGTTGAGGGCCGCGTCTCCTACGAGCAGTACTTC. Its translation is CASSVEGRVSYEQYF.

V usage is TRBV28 and J usage is TRBJ2-1; D remains ambiguous. V gave up 5 bases and J gave up 8 bases, with 10 bases separating them. This CDR3 spans 12 amino acids. CDR1 and CDR2 (germline): MDHEN, SYDVKM. The CDR3 here is CASSPSSYEQFF. The CDR3 nucleotides read TGTGCCAGCAGTCCTTCGAGCTATGAGCAGTTCTTC.

This clonotype was recorded many times. The chain uses TRBV12-3 or TRBV12-4 and TRBJ1-2, with 8 bases identical to TRBD1. The CDR3 runs to 13 residues. Trimming cost V 2 bases and J 7 bases; bases outside gene matches: 3. DNA for the CDR3: TGTGCCAGCAGTTTATCAGGGGGCTCTGGCTACACCTTC. Translated, it gives CASSLSGGSGYTF.

This chain uses TRBV7-2 with TRBJ2-6; D is unclear. The CDR3 totals 17 residues. V shed 5 bases and J shed 1 base, with 15 bases lying between them. Germline V gene sequence: CDR1 SGHTA, CDR2 FQGNSA. The CDR3 region is CASSRDFLGSGANVLTF. The DNA of the CDR3 is TGTGCCAGCAGCCGAGACTTCCTGGGTTCTGGGGCCAACGTCCTGACTTTC.

As regards this clonotype: A much larger clone differs by one base, so this may be a read error. The CDR3 DNA is TGCGCCAGCAGCAGGGACAGTAGCTCTGGGGCCAACGTCCGGACTTTC. It translates to CASSRDSSSGANVRTF. The chain uses TRBV5-1 and TRBJ2-6, with 7 bases fitting TRBD1. Germline V gene data show CDR1 as SGHRS and CDR2 as YFSETQ. The CDR3 is 16 amino acids.

There are many counts of this clonotype. The chain links TRBV19 to TRBJ1-4; 8 bases agree with TRBD1. CDR3 length: 14 amino acids. Germline CDR1 and CDR2: LNHDA and SQIVND (reference sequence). J was trimmed by 10 bases and V by 6 bases; bases with no gene match: 10. This CDR3 is CASSEGTTGVKLFF. CDR3 in DNA: TGTGCCAGTAGCGAAGGAACGACAGGGGTAAAACTGTTTTTT.

The genes are TRBV29-1 and TRBJ1-1, with 8 bases matching TRBD1. V trimming: 8 bases; J trimming: 4 bases; junction bases outside the gene matches: 9. CDR3 length equals 13 residues. Germline CDR1 SQVTM, CDR2 ANQGSEA. The CDR3 loop is CSSSQGAGTEAFF. The CDR3, as DNA: TGCAGCTCCAGCCAGGGGGCCGGCACTGAAGCTTTCTTT.

With regard to this clonotype: This could be a read error, since a much larger clone is one nucleotide away. The CDR3, as DNA: TGCAGTGCTTTCAATTTAGCGCAAACCTACAATGGGCAGTTCTTC. It encodes CSAFNLAQTYNGQFF. This chain connects TRBV20-1 to TRBJ2-1; D might be TRBD2 (5 bases). Per germline, CDR1 DFQATT and CDR2 SNEGSKA (reference sequence). There are 15 residues in the CDR3.

V gene TRBV19 combines with J gene TRBJ1-5; no clear D gene. CDR3 length equals 15 residues. From germline, CDR1 is LNHDA and CDR2 SQIVND (reference sequence). V was shortened by 5 bases and J by 2 bases, with 13 bases between the two germline ends. DNA of the CDR3: TGTGCCAGTAGTGTCCCGAATCCGGGCAATCAGCCCCAGCATTTT. Translation: CASSVPNPGNQPQHF.

This chain links TRBV18 with TRBJ2-1; TRBD2 matches 10 bases. The CDR3 totals 15 residues. CDR1 and CDR2 (germline): KGHSH, LQKENI. V dropped 3 bases and J dropped 6; count of bases not matched to a gene: 5. As DNA, the CDR3 is TGTGCCAGCTCACCTCTTAGCGGGAGGACCAATGAGCAGTTCTTC. Translating gives CASSPLSGRTNEQFF.

The table lists this clonotype with a count of one. One end of the junction does not line up with germline, which may come from a read error. This sequence joins TRBV18 and TRBJ2-1; unclear D gene. Germline CDR1 KGHSH, CDR2 LQKENI. This CDR3 comprises 13 residues. DNA of the CDR3: TGTGCCGGCTCACCACCGAACGTTAATGAGCAGTTCTTC. Translating gives CAGSPPNVNEQFF.

The V and J genes are TRBV19 and TRBJ2-5; perhaps TRBD1 as D (6 bases). V gave up 8 bases and J gave up 5 bases, with 21 bases separating them. Germline V gene lookup returns CDR1 LNHDA and CDR2 SQIVND (reference sequence). The CDR3 extends over 15 amino acids. This CDR3 reads CASGHILRGRETQYF. The CDR3 region has the DNA TGTGCCAGTGGCCACATCCTCAGGGGCCGGGAGACCCAGTACTTC. Using reference TRBV19 and TRBJ2-5 for the parts outside the CDR3, the full variable domain is DGGITQSPKYLFRKEGQNVTLSCEQNLNHDAMYWYRQDPGQGLRLIYYSQIVNDFQKGDIAEGYSVSREKKESFPLTVTSAQKNPTAFYLCASGHILRGRETQYFGPGTRLLVL.

The chain recombines TRBV5-1 with TRBJ2-7, with D possibly being TRBD2 (7 bases). Trimming left V 5 bases short and J 6 bases short, with 24 bases between. The CDR3 sequence is 16 residues long. Germline loops: CDR1 SGHRS, CDR2 YFSETQ. CDR3 region: CASRSEPASGGVEQYF. The CDR3 nucleotides read TGCGCCAGCAGGTCCGAACCCGCTTCGGGGGGCGTCGAGCAGTACTTC.

This clonotype showed up just a few times. The V and J genes are TRBV6-2 or TRBV6-3 and TRBJ2-5; 11 nucleotides align to TRBD2. The J call is in doubt because the DNA end fits TRBJ2-7 better. The CDR3 loop spans 16 amino acids. Per germline, CDR1 MNHEY and CDR2 SVGEGT. CDR3 region: CASSYSSLAGGYEQYF. CDR3 coding DNA: TGTGCCAGCAGTTACTCGAGTCTAGCGGGAGGCTACGAGCAGTACTTC.

The chain combines TRBV27 with TRBJ2-5, with 9 nucleotides matching TRBD1. The end of the DNA fits TRBJ2-7 better, so the J call may be wrong. Germline V lookup: CDR1 MNHEY, CDR2 SMNVEV (reference sequence). The CDR3 has 15 residues. The CDR3 nucleotides are TGTGCCAGCAGTCCTCCCGGGACAGGGTTCAACGAGCAGTACTTC. This sequence encodes CASSPPGTGFNEQYF.

At least ten counts were recorded for this clonotype. The chain is built from TRBV6-4 and TRBJ2-1; D unclear. The V gene lost 7 bases and the J gene lost 6 bases, with 7 bases spanning the gap. Germline V gene sequence: CDR1 MRHNA, CDR2 SNTAGT. The CDR3 has 11 residues. CDR3 DNA sequence: TGTGCCAGCAATCGAGGCAATGAGCAGTTCTTC. Its translation: CASNRGNEQFF.

This clonotype was recorded a few times. This chain links TRBV13 with TRBJ1-5; D is ambiguous. Germline values: CDR1 PRHDT, CDR2 FYEKMQ (reference sequence). The CDR3 is 11 amino acids. V was clipped by 4 bases and J by 6 bases, with 4 bases between them. The DNA of the CDR3 is TGTGCCAGCAGCTCCTTTCAGCCCCAGCATTTT. Translation: CASSSFQPQHF.

This clonotype was found once. The chain recombines TRBV6-2 or TRBV6-3 with TRBJ1-5; a possible D gene is TRBD1 (5 bases). V was trimmed by 7 bases and J by 0 bases, leaving 13 bases between them. This CDR3 is built from 15 residues. Germline CDR1 and CDR2: MNHEY and SVGEGT. The CDR3 bases are TGTGCCAGCAACCGGGACGGACTTAGCAATCAGCCCCAGCATTTT. Translated: CASNRDGLSNQPQHF.

The chain employs TRBV20-1 and TRBJ1-5; 9 nucleotides align to TRBD1. This CDR3 comprises 14 residues. V shed 3 bases and J 5 bases; nucleotides not matched to a gene: 5. Germline CDR1 and CDR2: DFQATT and SNEGSKA (reference sequence). This CDR3 reads CSASRDREDQPQHF. The CDR3 DNA sequence: TGCAGTGCTAGCCGGGACAGGGAGGATCAGCCCCAGCATTTT.

The chain joins TRBV5-1 to TRBJ2-3; D is possibly TRBD2 (6 bases). The germline V gene has CDR1 SGHRS and CDR2 YFSETQ. The CDR3 has 15 residues. Trimming stripped 5 bases from V and 2 bases from J, with 15 bases between. CDR3 protein: CASRSTGTSTDTQYF. The CDR3 DNA is TGCGCCAGCAGGAGTACCGGGACTTCCACAGATACGCAGTATTTT.

This clonotype turned up a few times. The J gene is TRBJ2-5, the V gene TRBV18; tentative D call: TRBD2 (7 bases). V was clipped by 6 bases and J by 7 bases, with 21 bases between them. Germline lookup yields CDR1 KGHSH and CDR2 LQKENI. This CDR3 region has 15 residues. CDR3 sequence reads: CASSRRKREGGTQYF. CDR3 coding DNA: TGTGCCAGCTCCCGACGGAAGCGGGAAGGGGGGACCCAGTACTTC.